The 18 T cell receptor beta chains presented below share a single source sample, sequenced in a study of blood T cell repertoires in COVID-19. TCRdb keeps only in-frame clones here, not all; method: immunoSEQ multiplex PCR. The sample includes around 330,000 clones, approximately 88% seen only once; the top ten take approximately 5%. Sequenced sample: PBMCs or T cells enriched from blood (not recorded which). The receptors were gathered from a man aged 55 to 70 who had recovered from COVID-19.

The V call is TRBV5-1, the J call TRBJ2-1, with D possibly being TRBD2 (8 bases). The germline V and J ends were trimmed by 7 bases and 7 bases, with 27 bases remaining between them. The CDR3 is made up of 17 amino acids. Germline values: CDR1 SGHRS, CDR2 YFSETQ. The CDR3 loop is CASSGTAFTSGRNEQFF. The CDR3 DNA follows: TGCGCCAGCTCCGGGACAGCCTTTACTAGCGGAAGGAATGAGCAGTTCTTC.

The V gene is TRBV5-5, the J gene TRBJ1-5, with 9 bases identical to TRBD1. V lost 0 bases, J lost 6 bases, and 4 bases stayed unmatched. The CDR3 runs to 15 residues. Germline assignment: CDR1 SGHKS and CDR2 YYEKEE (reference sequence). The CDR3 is CASSLGSTGGQPQHF. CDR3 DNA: TGTGCCAGCAGCTTGGGGTCGACAGGGGGTCAGCCCCAGCATTTT.

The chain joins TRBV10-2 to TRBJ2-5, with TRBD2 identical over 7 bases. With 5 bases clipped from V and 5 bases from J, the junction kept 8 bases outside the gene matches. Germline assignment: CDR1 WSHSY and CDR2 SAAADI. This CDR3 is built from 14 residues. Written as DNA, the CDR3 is TGCGCCAGCAGTCAGGCGGGAGTAGGGGAGACCCAGTACTTC. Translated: CASSQAGVGETQYF.

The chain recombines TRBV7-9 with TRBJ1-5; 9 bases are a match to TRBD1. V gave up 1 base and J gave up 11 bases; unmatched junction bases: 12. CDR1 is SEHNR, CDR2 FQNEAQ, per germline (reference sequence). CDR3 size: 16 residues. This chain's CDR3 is CASSLGPDRGDGAQHF. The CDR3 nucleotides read TGTGCCAGCAGCTTAGGGCCCGACAGGGGGGACGGGGCCCAGCATTTT.

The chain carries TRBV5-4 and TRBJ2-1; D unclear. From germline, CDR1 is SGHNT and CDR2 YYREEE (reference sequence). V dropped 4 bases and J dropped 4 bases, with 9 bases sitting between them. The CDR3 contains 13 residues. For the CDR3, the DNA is TGTGCCAGCAGCCCCGTAGAATACAATGAGCAGTTCTTC. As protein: CASSPVEYNEQFF.

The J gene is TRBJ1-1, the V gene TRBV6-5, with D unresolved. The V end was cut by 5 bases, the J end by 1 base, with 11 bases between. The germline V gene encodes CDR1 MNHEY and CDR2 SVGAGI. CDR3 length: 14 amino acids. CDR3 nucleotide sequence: TGTGCCAGCAGTCTAGGGCGGGGGAACACTGAAGCTTTCTTT. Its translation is CASSLGRGNTEAFF.

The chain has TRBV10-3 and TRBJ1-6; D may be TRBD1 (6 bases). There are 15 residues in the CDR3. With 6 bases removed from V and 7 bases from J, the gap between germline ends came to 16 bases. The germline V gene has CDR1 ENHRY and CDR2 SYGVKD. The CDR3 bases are TGTGCCATCAGACCCCCGGGACACCCAAATTCACCCCTCCACTTT. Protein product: CAIRPPGHPNSPLHF.

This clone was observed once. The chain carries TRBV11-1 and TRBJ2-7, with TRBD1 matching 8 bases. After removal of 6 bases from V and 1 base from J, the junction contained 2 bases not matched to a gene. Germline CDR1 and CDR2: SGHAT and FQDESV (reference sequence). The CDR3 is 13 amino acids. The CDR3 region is CASSRDRSYEQYF. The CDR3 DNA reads TGTGCCAGCAGTCGGGACAGGTCCTACGAGCAGTACTTC.

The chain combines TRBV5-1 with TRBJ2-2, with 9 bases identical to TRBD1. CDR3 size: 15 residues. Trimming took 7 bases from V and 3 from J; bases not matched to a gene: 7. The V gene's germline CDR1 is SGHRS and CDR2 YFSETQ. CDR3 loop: CASRPQGADTGELFF. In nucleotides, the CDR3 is TGCGCCAGCCGACCACAGGGGGCAGACACCGGGGAGCTGTTTTTT. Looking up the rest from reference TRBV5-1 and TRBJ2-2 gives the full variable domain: KAGVTQTPRYLIKTRGQQVTLSCSPISGHRSVSWYQQTPGQGLQFLFEYFSETQRNKGNFPGRFSGRQFSNSRSEMNVSTLELGDSALYLCASRPQGADTGELFFGEGSRLTVL.

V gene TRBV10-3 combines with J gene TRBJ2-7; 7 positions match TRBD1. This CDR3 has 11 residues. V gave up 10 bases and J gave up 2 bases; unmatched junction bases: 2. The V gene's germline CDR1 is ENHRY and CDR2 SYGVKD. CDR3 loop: CATTGTYEQYF. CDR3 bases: TGTGCCACGACAGGGACCTACGAGCAGTACTTC.

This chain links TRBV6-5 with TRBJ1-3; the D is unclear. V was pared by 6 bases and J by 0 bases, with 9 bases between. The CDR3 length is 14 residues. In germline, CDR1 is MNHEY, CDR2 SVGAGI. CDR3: CASRESSSGNTIYF. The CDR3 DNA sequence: TGTGCCAGCAGGGAGTCGTCCTCTGGAAACACCATATATTTT.

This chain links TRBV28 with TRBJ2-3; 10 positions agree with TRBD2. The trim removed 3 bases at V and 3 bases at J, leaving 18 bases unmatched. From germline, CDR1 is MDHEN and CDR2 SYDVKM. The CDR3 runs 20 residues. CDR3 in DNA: TGTGCCAGCAGTTTCCCCCCTGCCAGCGGGAGGGCCGGGAGGACAGATACGCAGTATTTT. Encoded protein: CASSFPPASGRAGRTDTQYF.

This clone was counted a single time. The CDR3 loop is CASSSRRGAGELFF. The CDR3 DNA sequence: TGTGCCAGCAGTTCGAGGCGGGGAGCCGGGGAGCTGTTTTTT. The V and J genes are TRBV28 and TRBJ2-2, with D perhaps TRBD2 (6 bases). CDR3 length: 14 amino acids. CDR1 MDHEN and CDR2 SYDVKM come from the germline V gene. Trimming stripped 4 bases from V and 6 bases from J, with 12 bases between.

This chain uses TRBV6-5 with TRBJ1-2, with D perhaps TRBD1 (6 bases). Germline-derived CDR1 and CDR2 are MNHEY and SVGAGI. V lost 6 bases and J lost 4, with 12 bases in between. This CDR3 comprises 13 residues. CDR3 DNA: TGTGCCAGCAGCGTTACAGGGATCTATGGCTACACCTTC. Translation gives CASSVTGIYGYTF.

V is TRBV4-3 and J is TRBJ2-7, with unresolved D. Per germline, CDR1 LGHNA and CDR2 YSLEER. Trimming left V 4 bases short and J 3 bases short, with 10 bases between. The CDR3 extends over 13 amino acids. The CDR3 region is CASSLYANYEQYF. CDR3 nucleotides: TGCGCCAGCAGCCTCTACGCAAACTACGAGCAGTACTTC.

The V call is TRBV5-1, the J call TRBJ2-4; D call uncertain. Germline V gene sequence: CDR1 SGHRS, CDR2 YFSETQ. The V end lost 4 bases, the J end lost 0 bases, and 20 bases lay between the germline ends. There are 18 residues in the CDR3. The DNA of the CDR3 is TGCGCCAGCAGCCATGGGCCTACCCCTGGTCTAGCCAAAAACATTCAGTACTTC. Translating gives CASSHGPTPGLAKNIQYF.

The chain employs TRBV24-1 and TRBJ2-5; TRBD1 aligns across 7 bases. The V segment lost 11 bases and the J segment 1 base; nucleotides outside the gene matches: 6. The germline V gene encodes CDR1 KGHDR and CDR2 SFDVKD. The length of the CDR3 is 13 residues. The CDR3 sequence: CAIRDSRQETQYF. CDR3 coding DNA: TGTGCCATACGGGACAGCCGCCAAGAGACCCAGTACTTC.

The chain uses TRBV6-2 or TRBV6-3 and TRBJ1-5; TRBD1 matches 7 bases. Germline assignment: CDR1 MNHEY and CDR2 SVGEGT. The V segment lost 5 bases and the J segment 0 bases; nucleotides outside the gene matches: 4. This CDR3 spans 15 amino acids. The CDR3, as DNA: TGTGCCAGCAGTCTGGGACAGTATAGCAATCAGCCCCAGCATTTT. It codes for CASSLGQYSNQPQHF.